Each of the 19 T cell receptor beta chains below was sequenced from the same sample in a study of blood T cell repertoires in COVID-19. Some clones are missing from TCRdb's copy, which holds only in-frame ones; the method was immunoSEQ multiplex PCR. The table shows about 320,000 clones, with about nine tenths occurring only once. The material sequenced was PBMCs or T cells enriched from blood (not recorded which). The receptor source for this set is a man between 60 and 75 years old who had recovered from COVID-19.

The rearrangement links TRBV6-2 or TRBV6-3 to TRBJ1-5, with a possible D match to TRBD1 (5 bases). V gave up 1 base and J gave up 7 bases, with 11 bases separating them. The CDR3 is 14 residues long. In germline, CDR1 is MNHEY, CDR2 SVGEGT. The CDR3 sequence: CASSYFGDSQPQHF. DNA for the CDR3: TGTGCCAGCAGTTACTTTGGGGACTCGCAGCCCCAGCATTTT.

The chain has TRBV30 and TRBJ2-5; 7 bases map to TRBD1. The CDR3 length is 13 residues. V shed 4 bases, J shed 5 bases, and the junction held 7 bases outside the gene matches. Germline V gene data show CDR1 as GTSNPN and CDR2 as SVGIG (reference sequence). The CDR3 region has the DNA TGTGCCTGGACTAGACAGGGTGAGGAGACCCAGTACTTC. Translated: CAWTRQGEETQYF.

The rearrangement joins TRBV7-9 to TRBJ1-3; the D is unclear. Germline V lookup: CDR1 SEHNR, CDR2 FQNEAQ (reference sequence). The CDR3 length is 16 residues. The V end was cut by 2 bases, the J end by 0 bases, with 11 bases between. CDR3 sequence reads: CASSLSADNSGNTIYF. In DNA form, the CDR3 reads TGTGCCAGCAGCTTATCTGCCGACAACTCTGGAAACACCATATATTTT.

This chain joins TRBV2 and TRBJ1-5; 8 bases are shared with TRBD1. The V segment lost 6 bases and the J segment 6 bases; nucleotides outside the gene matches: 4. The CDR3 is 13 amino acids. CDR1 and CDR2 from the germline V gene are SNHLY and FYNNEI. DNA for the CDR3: TGTGCCAGCAGCTTGGGACAGGTTCAGCCCCAGCATTTT. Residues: CASSLGQVQPQHF.

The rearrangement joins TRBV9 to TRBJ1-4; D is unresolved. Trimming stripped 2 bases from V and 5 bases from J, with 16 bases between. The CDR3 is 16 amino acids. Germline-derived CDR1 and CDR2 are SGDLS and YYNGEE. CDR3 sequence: CASSVSGWAPNEKLFF. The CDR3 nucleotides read TGTGCCAGCAGCGTGAGTGGGTGGGCGCCCAATGAAAAACTGTTTTTT.

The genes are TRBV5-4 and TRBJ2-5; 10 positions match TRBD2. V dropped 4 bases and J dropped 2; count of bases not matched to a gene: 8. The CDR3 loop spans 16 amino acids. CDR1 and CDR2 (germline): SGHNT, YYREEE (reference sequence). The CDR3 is CASSRNPSGGQETQYF. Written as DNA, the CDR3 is TGTGCCAGCAGCCGGAACCCTAGCGGGGGTCAAGAGACCCAGTACTTC.

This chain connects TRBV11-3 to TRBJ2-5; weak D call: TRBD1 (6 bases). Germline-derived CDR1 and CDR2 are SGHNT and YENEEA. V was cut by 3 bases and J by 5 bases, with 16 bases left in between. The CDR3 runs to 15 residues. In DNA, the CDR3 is TGTGCCAGCAGCTTGGCCGCACAGGGTGGGGAGACCCAGTACTTC. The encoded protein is CASSLAAQGGETQYF. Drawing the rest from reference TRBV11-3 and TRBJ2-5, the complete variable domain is EAGVVQSPRYKIIEKKQPVAFWCNPISGHNTLYWYLQNLGQGPELLIRYENEEAVDDSQLPKDRFSAERLKGVDSTLKIQPAELGDSAVYLCASSLAAQGGETQYFGPGTRLLVL.

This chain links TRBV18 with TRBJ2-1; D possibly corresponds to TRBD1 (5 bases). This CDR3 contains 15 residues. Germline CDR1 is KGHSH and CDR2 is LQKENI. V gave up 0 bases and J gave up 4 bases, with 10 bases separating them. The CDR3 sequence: CASSPPLAGYNEQFF. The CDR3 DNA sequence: TGTGCCAGCTCACCACCCCTGGCAGGGTACAATGAGCAGTTCTTC.

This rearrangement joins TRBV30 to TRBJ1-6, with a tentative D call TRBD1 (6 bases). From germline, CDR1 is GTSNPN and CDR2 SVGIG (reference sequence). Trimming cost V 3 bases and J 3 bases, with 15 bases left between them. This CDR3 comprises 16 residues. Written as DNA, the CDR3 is TGTGCCTGGAGCCAACCCCAGGGGCACTATAATTCACCCCTCCACTTT. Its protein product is CAWSQPQGHYNSPLHF. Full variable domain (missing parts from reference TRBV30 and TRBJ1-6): SQTIHQWPATLVQPVGSPLSLECTVEGTSNPNLYWYRQAAGRGLQLLFYSVGIGQISSEVPQNLSASRPQDRQFILSSKKLLLSDSGFYLCAWSQPQGHYNSPLHFGNGTRLTVT.

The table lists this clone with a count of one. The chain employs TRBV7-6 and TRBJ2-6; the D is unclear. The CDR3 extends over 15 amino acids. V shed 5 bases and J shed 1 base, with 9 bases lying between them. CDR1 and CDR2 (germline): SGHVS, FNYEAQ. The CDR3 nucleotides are TGTGCCAGCAGCCCCTTAACATCTGGGGCCAACGTCCTGACTTTC. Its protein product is CASSPLTSGANVLTF. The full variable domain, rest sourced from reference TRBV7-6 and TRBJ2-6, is GAGVSQSPRYKVTKRGQDVALRCDPISGHVSLYWYRQALGQGPEFLTYFNYEAQQDKSGLPNDRFSAERPEGSISTLTIQRTEQRDSAMYRCASSPLTSGANVLTFGAGSRLTVL.

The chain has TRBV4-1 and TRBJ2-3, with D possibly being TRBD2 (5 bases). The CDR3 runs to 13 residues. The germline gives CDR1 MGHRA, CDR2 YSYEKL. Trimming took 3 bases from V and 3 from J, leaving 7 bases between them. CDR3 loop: CASSQPGTDTQYF. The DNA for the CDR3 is TGCGCCAGCAGCCAGCCGGGAACAGATACGCAGTATTTT.

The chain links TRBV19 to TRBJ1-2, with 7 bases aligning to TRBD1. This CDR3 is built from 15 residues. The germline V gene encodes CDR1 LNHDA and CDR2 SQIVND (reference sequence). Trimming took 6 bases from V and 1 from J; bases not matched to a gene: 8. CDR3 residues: CASSLTNRGNYGYTF. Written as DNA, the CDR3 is TGTGCCAGTAGCCTTACAAACAGGGGTAACTATGGCTACACCTTC. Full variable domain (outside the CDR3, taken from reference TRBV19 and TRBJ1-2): DGGITQSPKYLFRKEGQNVTLSCEQNLNHDAMYWYRQDPGQGLRLIYYSQIVNDFQKGDIAEGYSVSREKKESFPLTVTSAQKNPTAFYLCASSLTNRGNYGYTFGSGTRLTVV.

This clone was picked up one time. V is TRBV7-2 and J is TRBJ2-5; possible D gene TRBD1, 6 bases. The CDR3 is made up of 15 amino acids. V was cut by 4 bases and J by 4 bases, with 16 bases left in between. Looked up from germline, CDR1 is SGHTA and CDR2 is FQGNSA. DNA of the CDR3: TGTGCCAGCAGCTCGAAACAGGGAGTTGGAGAGACCCAGTACTTC. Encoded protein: CASSSKQGVGETQYF. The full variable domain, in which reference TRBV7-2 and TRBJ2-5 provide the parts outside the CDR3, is GAGVSQSPSNKVTEKGKDVELRCDPISGHTALYWYRQSLGQGLEFLIYFQGNSAPDKSGLPSDRFSAERTGGSVSTLTIQRTQQEDSAVYLCASSSKQGVGETQYFGPGTRLLVL.

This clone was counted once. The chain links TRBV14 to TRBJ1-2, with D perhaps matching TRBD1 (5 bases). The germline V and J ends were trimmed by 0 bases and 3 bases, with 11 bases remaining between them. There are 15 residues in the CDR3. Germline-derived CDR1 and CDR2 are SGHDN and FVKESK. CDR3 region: CASSQEEWDYYGYTF. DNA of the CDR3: TGTGCCAGCAGCCAAGAGGAATGGGACTACTATGGCTACACCTTC.

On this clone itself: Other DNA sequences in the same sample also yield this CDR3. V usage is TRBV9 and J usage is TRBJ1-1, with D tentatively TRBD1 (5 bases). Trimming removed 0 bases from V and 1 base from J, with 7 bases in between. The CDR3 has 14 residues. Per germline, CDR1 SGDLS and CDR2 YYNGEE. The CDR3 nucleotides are TGTGCCAGCAGCGTAGACCAGGGGAACACTGAAGCTTTCTTT. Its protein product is CASSVDQGNTEAFF.

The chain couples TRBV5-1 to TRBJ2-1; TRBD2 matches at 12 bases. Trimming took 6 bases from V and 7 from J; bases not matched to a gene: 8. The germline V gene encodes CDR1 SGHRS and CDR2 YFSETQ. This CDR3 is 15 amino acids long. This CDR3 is CASTRLAGGTNEQFF. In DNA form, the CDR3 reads TGCGCCAGCACTCGCCTAGCGGGGGGGACGAATGAGCAGTTCTTC.

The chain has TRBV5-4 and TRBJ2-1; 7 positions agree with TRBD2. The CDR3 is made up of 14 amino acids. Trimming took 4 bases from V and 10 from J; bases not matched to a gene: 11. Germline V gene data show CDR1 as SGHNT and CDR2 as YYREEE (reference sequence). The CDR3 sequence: CASSQTSPTSEQFF. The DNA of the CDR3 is TGTGCCAGCAGCCAGACTAGCCCTACGTCGGAGCAGTTCTTC.

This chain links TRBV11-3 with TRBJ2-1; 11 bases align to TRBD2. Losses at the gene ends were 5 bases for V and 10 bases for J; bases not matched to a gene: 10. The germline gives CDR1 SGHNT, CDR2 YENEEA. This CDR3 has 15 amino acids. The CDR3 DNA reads TGTGCCAGCAGCCCAACTAGCGGGAGTACCGGCGAGCAGTTCTTC. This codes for CASSPTSGSTGEQFF.

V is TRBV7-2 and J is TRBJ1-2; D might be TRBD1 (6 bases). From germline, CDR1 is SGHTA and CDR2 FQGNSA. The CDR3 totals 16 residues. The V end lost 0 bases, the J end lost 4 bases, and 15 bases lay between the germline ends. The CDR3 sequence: CASSLAGAGVVYGYTF. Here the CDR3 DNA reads TGTGCCAGCAGCTTAGCGGGGGCAGGGGTGGTCTATGGCTACACCTTC.